Each of the 14 T cell receptor beta chains below was sequenced from the same sample in a study of T-cell reconstitution after alpha-beta-depleted transplantation in children. The TCRbeta library was prepared with unique molecular identifiers. Via MiXCR, TCRdb re-called the PCR reads, giving one row per CDR3 protein. There are some 310,000 distinct CDR3 sequences in the sample; approximately 23% occur only once, and approximately 11% lies in the top ten. The source material was PBMCs, mostly from graft donor cells, sampled 180 days after TCRalphabeta/CD19-depleted stem cell transplant. These receptors originate from a male patient younger than 18 who had a stem cell transplant for acute lymphoblastic leukemia, so the T cells may come from the graft donor.

This rearrangement joins TRBV24-1 to TRBJ2-7, with 7 positions matching TRBD1. CDR1 is KGHDR, CDR2 SFDVKD, per germline. V was pared by 1 base and J by 1 base, with 3 bases of the junction left unmatched. This CDR3 is built from 15 residues. CDR3 sequence: CATSDFSTGSYEQYF. CDR3 in DNA: TGTGCCACCAGTGATTTCTCGACAGGGTCCTACGAGCAGTACTTC.

This clonotype showed up just a few times. This chain links TRBV5-1 with TRBJ2-7; perhaps TRBD2 as D (5 bases). Between the trimmed V and J ends, which lost 4 bases and 3 bases, there was a span of 17 bases. CDR3 length equals 15 residues. Germline V CDR1 and CDR2: SGHRS, YFSETQ. The CDR3 loop is CASSLPRTANYEQYF. DNA for the CDR3: TGCGCCAGCAGCCTTCCCCGGACTGCGAACTACGAGCAGTACTTC.

The chain carries TRBV20-1 and TRBJ2-5, with TRBD2 as a possible D gene (6 bases). Trimming cost V 3 bases and J 1 base, with 15 bases left between them. The CDR3 is 15 residues long. Germline V gene data show CDR1 as DFQATT and CDR2 as SNEGSKA (reference sequence). The CDR3 region is CSARTQRAPQETQYF. For the CDR3, the DNA is TGCAGTGCTAGGACTCAGCGGGCGCCCCAAGAGACCCAGTACTTC.

The sample holds many counts of this clonotype. This chain links TRBV15 with TRBJ2-7, with 9 nucleotides matching TRBD1. With V trimmed by 3 bases and J by 3 bases, 12 bases remained unmatched. Germline V gene data show CDR1 as LNHNV and CDR2 as YYDKDF (reference sequence). The CDR3 is made up of 17 amino acids. The CDR3 coding sequence is TGTGCCACCAGCAGTAGTTTAGGACAGGGGTTATTCTACGAGCAGTACTTC. Translation gives CATSSSLGQGLFYEQYF.

The chain recombines TRBV5-1 with TRBJ1-1, with unresolved D. V was shortened by 0 bases and J by 1 base, with 7 bases between the two germline ends. The CDR3 is made up of 14 amino acids. From germline, CDR1 is SGHRS and CDR2 YFSETQ. This chain's CDR3 is CASSLVPGNTEAFF. The CDR3 DNA follows: TGCGCCAGCAGCTTGGTCCCGGGGAACACTGAAGCTTTCTTT.

This clonotype came up a few times. V and J are TRBV4-1 and TRBJ1-3; D gene uncertain. V gave up 0 bases and J gave up 2 bases, with 11 bases separating them. The CDR3 covers 16 residues. The germline V gene encodes CDR1 MGHRA and CDR2 YSYEKL. The CDR3 region is CASSQELTRPGNTIYF. CDR3 DNA sequence: TGCGCCAGCAGCCAAGAATTAACGCGTCCTGGAAACACCATATATTTT.

This chain links TRBV12-3 or TRBV12-4 with TRBJ2-1, with D perhaps matching TRBD1 or TRBD2 (6 bases each). Trimming took off 4 bases at V and 0 bases at J, with 19 bases between the two ends. The CDR3 spans 18 residues. The CDR3 reads CASSSRRLGGHSYNEQFF. The CDR3 DNA reads TGTGCCAGCAGTTCCCGAAGATTGGGGGGCCACTCCTACAATGAGCAGTTCTTC.

This clonotype occurred a few times. The chain links TRBV12-3 or TRBV12-4 to TRBJ2-7; D not certain. Trimming removed 1 base from V and 3 bases from J, with 10 bases in between. This CDR3 is 14 amino acids long. For the CDR3, the DNA is TGTGCCAGCAGTTTAGTAGGGTACCTCTACGAGCAGTACTTC. As protein: CASSLVGYLYEQYF.

In its sample, this clonotype was seen a few times. The rearrangement uses TRBV6-2 or TRBV6-3 and TRBJ1-1; no clear D gene. CDR3 length: 14 residues. The germline V and J ends were trimmed by 6 bases and 0 bases, with 11 bases remaining between them. Germline loops: CDR1 MNHEY, CDR2 SVGEGT. Here the CDR3 reads CASSRTSMNTEAFF. CDR3 coding DNA: TGTGCCAGCAGCCGTACAAGCATGAACACTGAAGCTTTCTTT.

This sequence joins TRBV7-9 and TRBJ1-2; D is ambiguous. Germline V gives CDR1 SEHNR, CDR2 FQNEAQ (reference sequence). CDR3 length: 14 residues. Trimming pared 5 bases from V and 3 bases from J, leaving 13 bases between. The CDR3 sequence: CASSPRTVDYGYTF. Here the CDR3 DNA reads TGTGCCAGCAGCCCCAGGACGGTCGACTATGGCTACACCTTC.

This clonotype has a handful of counts. The chain joins TRBV5-1 to TRBJ2-1; 12 bases are shared with TRBD2. CDR3 length: 18 amino acids. V was pared by 6 bases and J by 0 bases, with 10 bases of the junction left unmatched. Per germline, CDR1 SGHRS and CDR2 YFSETQ. CDR3 in amino acids: CASKSLAGGPSSYNEQFF. CDR3 sequence (DNA): TGCGCCAGCAAAAGTCTAGCGGGAGGGCCGAGCTCCTACAATGAGCAGTTCTTC.

The table lists this clonotype with a few counts. The chain has TRBV15 and TRBJ1-4; the D is unclear. The CDR3 sequence is 12 residues long. The germline V and J ends were trimmed by 2 bases and 6 bases, with 4 bases remaining between them. Germline V gene lookup returns CDR1 LNHNV and CDR2 YYDKDF (reference sequence). The CDR3 is CATSRPDEKLFF. In DNA, the CDR3 is TGTGCCACCAGCAGACCCGATGAAAAACTGTTTTTT.

The sample holds a few counts of this clonotype. This chain uses TRBV7-3 with TRBJ2-1, with 7 bases that match TRBD2. V trimming: 5 bases; J trimming: 9 bases; junction bases outside the gene matches: 13. Germline CDR1 SGHTA, CDR2 FQGTGA. This CDR3 has 15 amino acids. The CDR3 sequence is CASSPHPDGRSEQFF. In DNA form, the CDR3 reads TGTGCCAGCAGCCCCCACCCGGACGGGAGGAGTGAGCAGTTCTTC.

V is TRBV6-5 and J is TRBJ2-3; 9 bases agree with TRBD1. Germline CDR1 reads MNHEY; CDR2 reads SVGAGI. This CDR3 has 16 residues. The V gene end was trimmed by 0 bases and the J gene end by 4 bases; junction bases not matched to a gene: 5. The chain's CDR3 is CASSYSRTGEADTQYF. The CDR3 DNA reads TGTGCCAGCAGTTACTCTAGGACAGGGGAAGCAGATACGCAGTATTTT.